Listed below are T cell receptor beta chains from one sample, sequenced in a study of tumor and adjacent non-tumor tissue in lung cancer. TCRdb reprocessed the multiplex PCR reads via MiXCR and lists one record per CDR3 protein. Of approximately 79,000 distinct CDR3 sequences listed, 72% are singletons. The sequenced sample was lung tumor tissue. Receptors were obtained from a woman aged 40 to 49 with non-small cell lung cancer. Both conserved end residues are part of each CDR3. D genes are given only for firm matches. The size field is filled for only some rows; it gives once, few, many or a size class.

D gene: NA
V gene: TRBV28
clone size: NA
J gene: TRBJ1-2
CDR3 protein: CASMPGPGDGRGYTF
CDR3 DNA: TGTGCCAGCATGCCAGGGCCAGGGGATGGACGGGGCTACACCTTC

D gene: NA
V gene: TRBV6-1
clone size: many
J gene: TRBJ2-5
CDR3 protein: CASSPYGGAGQETQYF
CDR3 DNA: TGTGCCAGCAGTCCCTACGGAGGGGCAGGGCAAGAGACCCAGTACTTC

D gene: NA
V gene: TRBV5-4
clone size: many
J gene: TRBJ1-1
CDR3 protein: CASSLVGQVAGMNTEAFF
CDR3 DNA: TGTGCCAGCAGCTTGGTCGGTCAGGTAGCGGGAATGAACACTGAAGCTTTCTTT

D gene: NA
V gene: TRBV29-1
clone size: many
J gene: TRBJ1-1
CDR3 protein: CSVETRTENTEAFF
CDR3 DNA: TGCAGCGTTGAAACGAGAACAGAGAACACTGAAGCTTTCTTT

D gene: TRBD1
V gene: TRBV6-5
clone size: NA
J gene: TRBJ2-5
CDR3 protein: CASSSGQGESQYF
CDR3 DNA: TGCGCCAGCAGTTCCGGACAGGGGGAGTCCCAGTACTTC

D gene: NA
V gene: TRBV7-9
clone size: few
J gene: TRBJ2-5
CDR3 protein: CASSLRGIGAGETQYF
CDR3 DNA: TGTGCCAGCAGCCTCCGAGGAATTGGGGCAGGGGAGACCCAGTACTTC

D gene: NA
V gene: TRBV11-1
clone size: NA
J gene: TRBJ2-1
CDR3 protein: CASTLSSDQFF
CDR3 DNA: TGTGCCAGCACCTTAAGTAGTGATCAGTTCTTC

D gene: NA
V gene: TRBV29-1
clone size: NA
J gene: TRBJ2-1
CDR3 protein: CCVTGGFSYNEQFF
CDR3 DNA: TGCTGCGTGACTGGCGGTTTTTCTTACAACGAGCAGTTCTTC

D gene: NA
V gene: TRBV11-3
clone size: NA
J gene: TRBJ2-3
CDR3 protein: CTSSIRAGGRIDTQYF
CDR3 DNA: TGTACCAGCAGCATTCGAGCAGGGGGGAGGATAGATACGCAGTATTTT

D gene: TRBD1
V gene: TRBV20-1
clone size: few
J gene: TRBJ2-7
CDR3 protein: CGATKGAAREQYF
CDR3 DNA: TGCGGTGCCACCAAGGGGGCGGCACGGGAGCAGTACTTC

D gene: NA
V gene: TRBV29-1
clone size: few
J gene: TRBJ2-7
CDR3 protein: CSVGSGNHEQYF
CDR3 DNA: TGCAGCGTTGGCAGTGGCAACCACGAACAGTACTTC

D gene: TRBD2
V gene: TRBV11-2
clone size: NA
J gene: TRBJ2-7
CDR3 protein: CTSGLRSSGGDDEQYF
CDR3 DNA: TGTACCAGCGGCTTAAGGTCTAGCGGGGGGGATGACGAGCAGTACTTC

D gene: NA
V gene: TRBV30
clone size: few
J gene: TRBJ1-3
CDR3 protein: CAWRDRTVRFGNTIYF
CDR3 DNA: TGTGCCTGGAGGGACCGGACAGTTAGGTTTGGAAACACCATATATTTT

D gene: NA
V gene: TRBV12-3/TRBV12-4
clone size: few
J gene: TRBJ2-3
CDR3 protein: CAALIPTEGPDAQYF
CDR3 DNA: TGTGCCGCCTTAATCCCGACCGAAGGCCCGGATGCGCAGTATTTT

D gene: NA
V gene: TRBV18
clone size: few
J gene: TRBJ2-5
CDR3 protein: CASSPQIQETQYF
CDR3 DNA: TGTGCCAGCTCACCACAGATCCAAGAGACCCAGTACTTC

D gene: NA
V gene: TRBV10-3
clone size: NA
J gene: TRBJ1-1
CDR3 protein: CAIQDTNTEAFF
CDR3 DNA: TGTGCCATCCAGGACACGAACACTGAAGCTTTCTTT

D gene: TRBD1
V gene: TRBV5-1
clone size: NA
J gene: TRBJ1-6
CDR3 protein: CASSLEGTGGGNSPLHF
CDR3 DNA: TGCGCCAGCAGCTTGGAGGGGACAGGGGGCGGAAATTCACCCCTCCACTTT

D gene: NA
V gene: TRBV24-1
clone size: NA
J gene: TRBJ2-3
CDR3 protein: CATNDSTADTQYF
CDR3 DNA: TGTGCCACCAATGATTCCACGGCAGATACACAGTATTTT

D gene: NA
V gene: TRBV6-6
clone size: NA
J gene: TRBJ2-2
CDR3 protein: CASLYGGNTGGLYF
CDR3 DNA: TGTGCCAGCCTCTACGGGGGGAACACCGGGGGGCTGTATTTT

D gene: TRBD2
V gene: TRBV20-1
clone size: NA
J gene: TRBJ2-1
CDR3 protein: CSARELRLAGKGEQFF
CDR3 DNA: TGCAGTGCTAGAGAATTGAGACTAGCGGGAAAGGGAGAGCAGTTCTTC